This TCR beta chain is from a study of T cells in Graves' hyperthyroidism and ophthalmopathy (dated by TCRdb to the late 2010s). For the wider study: Peripheral blood samples were taken at the time of initial diagnosis, prior to any treatment. TCR V-J signatures able to tell the groups apart were searched for in a discovery cohort of 100 or so patients, of whom fewer than 45 had Graves' ophthalmopathy and roughly 58 had stable Graves' hyperthyroidism. Prospective prediction of ophthalmopathy was tested in an independent validation cohort consisting of fewer than 20 hyperthyroidism patients and approximately 16 patients who later progressed to ophthalmopathy. The approximately 100 discovery patients were divided at random into training and test sets in a 7:3 ratio. In addition, the study compared T-cell repertoires in thyroid tissue and in blood from six Graves' hyperthyroidism patients. After sampling, hyperthyroidism patients received methimazole starting at 30 mg daily, and ophthalmopathy patients received high-dose intravenous methylprednisolone. TCR Vbeta CDR3 sequencing of 120 to 150 peripheral blood samples (approximately 44 ophthalmopathy, 75 to 85 hyperthyroidism and roughly 17 progressor patients) is reported in the paper.

General findings and caveats noted by the study authors: Sample size was not statistically predetermined, and investigators were not blinded to group allocation. Most expanded thyroid clonotypes (frequency above 0.001) were also detected in blood, a finding suggesting that blood repertoires may reflect thyroid immune responses. In validation, progression to ophthalmopathy was predicted by the model with 70% to 71% sensitivity and roughly 72% specificity, a median of 6.5 months before onset. A 13 V-J signature model separated ophthalmopathy from stable hyperthyroidism, with approximately 87% sensitivity and just under 84% specificity in cross-validation and 80%/75% in testing.

Per the germline V gene, SGHAT is the CDR1 and FQNNGV is the CDR2. V is clipped by 0 bases and J by 3 bases, and the sequence between their germline boundaries is 12 bases long. From the cysteine through the phenylalanine, the CDR3 covers 15 amino acids. Only CDR3 DNA remains: 45 bases, in frame from the first base. This clonotype was observed at least ten times. Its target antigen remains unknown. Per-nucleotide qualities are absent, and no much larger clonotype sits a single base away. Graves' hyperthyroidism was defined as stable when no progression to ophthalmopathy occurred over 18 months of follow-up. Hyperthyroidism patients were aged 18 to 65 years and newly diagnosed, with disease duration of less than 2 months. The study excluded patients with uncontrolled infections, other autoimmune diseases, pregnancy or lactation. Clinical symptoms, serum thyroxine and TRAb, thyroid ultrasound, and orbital computed tomography formed the basis for the diagnoses. PBMCs were isolated from 8 to 10 ml of fresh peripheral blood by Ficoll-Paque density gradient centrifugation. Trizol reagent was used to extract total RNA, and RNA quality was then checked on an Agilent 2100 Bioanalyzer.

The TCR beta CDR3 regions were amplified from RNA transcripts. The TCR CDR3 was subjected to a first round of RT-PCR using the HTBI primer set and the Qiagen OneStep RT-PCR kit. A second multiplex PCR round built the libraries, followed by size selection and purification. Libraries were sequenced paired-end with 100 bp reads on an Illumina HiSeq2000. The original pipeline was this. SOAPnuke was used to process the raw data, throwing out any read that contained adapters or uncalled bases, had a mean Phred below 15, or lacked an exact constant-primer or identifier match. COPE v1.2.5 was used to merge the high-quality paired reads, and each unique nucleotide sequence was defined as a clonotype. Clonotypes were aligned to IMGT TRBV, TRBD and TRBJ reference segments using MiTCR v1.1. Only V-J combinations with frequency above 0.0001, covering 99.2% of repertoires, were analysed. A TCS score was defined as the ratio between F50 (clonal expansion) and ExV (chaos), using BLOSUM62-based TCRdist between CDR3 peptides within each V-J. Welch's t-statistics and random forest reduced 500 to 650 V-J features to fewer than 15, which were used in a naive Bayes classifier (R e1071). Through fastp at Q25 and MiXCR, TCRdb rebuilt clones from the public reads, retaining in-frame beta chains. Each CDR3 protein appears once, grouped with its most common genes and DNA. The V and J calls, along with clone size, are taken from TCRdb and not from the paper's own processing. The sample has approximately 740,000 distinct CDR3 sequences on record, around 15% of them singletons. The biggest ten clones account for 10% of the sample.

This receptor was obtained from a woman in her late teens or twenties with Graves' hyperthyroidism. The receptor chain draws on TRBV11-2 and TRBJ2-7; a tentative D match to TRBD2 spans 5 bases. The sample consisted of blood. The CDR3 is CASSLEGSVDYEQYF. Read as DNA, the sequence is TGTGCCAGCAGCTTAGAGGGTAGCGTCGACTACGAGCAGTACTTC.